This TCR beta chain is drawn from a study of cytomegalovirus exposure and HLA in healthy donors. Separation from the roughly 670-subject first cohort characterized the roughly 110-subject validation cohort, to which the donors belonged. TCRdb's copy holds only in-frame clones and misses some; the assay was immunoSEQ multiplex PCR. The sample records over 150,000 clones, around nine tenths being singletons. This clone was picked up a small number of times. The antigen is unknown. V was shortened by 6 bases and J by 8 bases, with 13 bases between the two germline ends. Germline assignment: CDR1 SEHNR and CDR2 FQNEAQ (reference sequence). CDR3 length: 12 amino acids. Study findings and constraints: In the roughly 120 validation repertoires, 85% to 95% of cluster scores exceeded 0, per a later analysis. There were approximately 150 TCR beta chains listed as cytomegalovirus-associated.

The source of this sequence is a man in his late teens or twenties in good health and CMV-seropositive. Sequences were obtained from PBMCs. This chain joins TRBV7-9 and TRBJ1-2; a weak D match, TRBD1 (5 bases). CDR3 DNA: TGTGCCAGCAGAGGCTCAGGGCAGGGCTACACCTTC. Protein sequence: CASRGSGQGYTF.